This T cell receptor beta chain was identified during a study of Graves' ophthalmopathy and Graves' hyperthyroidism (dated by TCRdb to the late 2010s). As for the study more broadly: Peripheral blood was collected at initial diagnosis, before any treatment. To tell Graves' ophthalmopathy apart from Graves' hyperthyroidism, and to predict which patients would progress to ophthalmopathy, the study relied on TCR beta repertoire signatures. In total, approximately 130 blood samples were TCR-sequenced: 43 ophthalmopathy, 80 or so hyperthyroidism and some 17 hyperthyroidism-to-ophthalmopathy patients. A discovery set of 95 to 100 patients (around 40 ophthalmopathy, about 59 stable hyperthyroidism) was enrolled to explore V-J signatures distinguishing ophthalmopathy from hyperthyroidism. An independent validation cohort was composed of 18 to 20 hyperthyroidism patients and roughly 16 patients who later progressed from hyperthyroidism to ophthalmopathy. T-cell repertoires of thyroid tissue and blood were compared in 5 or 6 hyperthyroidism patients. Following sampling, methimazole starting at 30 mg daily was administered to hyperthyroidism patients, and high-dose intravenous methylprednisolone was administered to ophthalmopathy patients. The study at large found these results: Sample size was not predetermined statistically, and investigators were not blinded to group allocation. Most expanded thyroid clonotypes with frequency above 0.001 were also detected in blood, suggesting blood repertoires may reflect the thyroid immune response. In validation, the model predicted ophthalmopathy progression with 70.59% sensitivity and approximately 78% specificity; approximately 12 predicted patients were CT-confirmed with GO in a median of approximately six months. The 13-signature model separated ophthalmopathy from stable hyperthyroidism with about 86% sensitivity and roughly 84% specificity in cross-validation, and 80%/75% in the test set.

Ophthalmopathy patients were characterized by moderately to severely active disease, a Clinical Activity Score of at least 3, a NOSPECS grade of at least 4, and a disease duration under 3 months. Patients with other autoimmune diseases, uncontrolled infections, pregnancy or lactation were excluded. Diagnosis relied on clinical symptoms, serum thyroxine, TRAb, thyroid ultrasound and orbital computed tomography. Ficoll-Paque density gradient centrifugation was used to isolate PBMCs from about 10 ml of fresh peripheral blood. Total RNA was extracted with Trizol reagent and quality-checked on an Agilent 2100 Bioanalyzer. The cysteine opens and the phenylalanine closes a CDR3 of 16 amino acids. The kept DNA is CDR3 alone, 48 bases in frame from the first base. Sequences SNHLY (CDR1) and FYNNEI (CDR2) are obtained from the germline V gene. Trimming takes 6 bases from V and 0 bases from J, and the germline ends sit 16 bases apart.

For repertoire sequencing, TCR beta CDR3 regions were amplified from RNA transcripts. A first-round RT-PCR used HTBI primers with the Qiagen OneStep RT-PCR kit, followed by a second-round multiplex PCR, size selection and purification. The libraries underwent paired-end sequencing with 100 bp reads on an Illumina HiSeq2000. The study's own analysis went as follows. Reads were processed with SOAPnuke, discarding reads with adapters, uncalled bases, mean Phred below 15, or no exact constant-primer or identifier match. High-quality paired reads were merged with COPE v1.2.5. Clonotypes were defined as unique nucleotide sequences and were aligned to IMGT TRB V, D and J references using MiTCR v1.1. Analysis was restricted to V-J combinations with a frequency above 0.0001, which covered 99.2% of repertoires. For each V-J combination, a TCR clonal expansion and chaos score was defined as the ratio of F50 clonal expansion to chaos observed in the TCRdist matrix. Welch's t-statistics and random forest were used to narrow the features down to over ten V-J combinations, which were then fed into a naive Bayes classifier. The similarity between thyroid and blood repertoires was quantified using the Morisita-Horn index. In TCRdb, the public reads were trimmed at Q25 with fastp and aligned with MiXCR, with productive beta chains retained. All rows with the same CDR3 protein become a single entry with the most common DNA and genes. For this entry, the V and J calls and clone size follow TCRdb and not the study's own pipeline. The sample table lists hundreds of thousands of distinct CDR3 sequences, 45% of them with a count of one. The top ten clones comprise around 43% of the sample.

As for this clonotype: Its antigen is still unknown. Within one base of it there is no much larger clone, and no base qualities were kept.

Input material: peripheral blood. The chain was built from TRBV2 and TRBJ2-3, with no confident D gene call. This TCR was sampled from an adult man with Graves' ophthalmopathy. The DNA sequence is TGTGCCAGCAGCGTTGGATGGGGTCCCAGCACAGATACGCAGTATTTT. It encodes CASSVGWGPSTDTQYF.